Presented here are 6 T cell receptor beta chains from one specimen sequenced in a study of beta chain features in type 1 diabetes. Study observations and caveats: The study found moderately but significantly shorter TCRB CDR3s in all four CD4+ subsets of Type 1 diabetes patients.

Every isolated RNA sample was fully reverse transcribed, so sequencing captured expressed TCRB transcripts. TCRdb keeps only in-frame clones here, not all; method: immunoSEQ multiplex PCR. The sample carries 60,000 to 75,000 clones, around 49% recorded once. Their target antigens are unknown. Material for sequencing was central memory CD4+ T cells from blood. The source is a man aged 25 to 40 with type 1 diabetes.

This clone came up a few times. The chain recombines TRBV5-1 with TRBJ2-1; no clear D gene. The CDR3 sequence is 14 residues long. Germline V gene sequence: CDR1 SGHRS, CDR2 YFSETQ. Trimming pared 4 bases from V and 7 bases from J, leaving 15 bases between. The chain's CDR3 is CASSSARDVNEQFF. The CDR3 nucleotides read TGCGCCAGCAGCAGCGCTAGAGATGTGAATGAGCAGTTCTTC.

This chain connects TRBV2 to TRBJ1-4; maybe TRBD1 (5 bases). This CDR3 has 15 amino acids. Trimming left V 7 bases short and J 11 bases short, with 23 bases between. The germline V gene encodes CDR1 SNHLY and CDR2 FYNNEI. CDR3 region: CASISQREGLGKLFF. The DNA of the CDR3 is TGTGCCAGCATAAGCCAACGGGAGGGGTTAGGGAAACTGTTTTTT.

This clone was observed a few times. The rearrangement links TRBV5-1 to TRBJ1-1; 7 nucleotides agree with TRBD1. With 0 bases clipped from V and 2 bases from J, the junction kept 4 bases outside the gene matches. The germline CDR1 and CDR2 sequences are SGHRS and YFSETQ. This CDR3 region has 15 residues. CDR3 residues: CASSLVSGGNTEAFF. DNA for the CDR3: TGCGCCAGCAGCTTGGTTTCAGGGGGTAACACTGAAGCTTTCTTT.

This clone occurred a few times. The CDR3 nucleotides are TGTGCCACCAGCGGACAGACAGTCGAAAATGAAAAACTGTTTTTT. It encodes CATSGQTVENEKLFF. V usage is TRBV15 and J usage is TRBJ1-4, with a weak D call TRBD1 (6 bases). Trimming left V 5 bases short and J 5 bases short, with 15 bases between. The V gene's germline CDR1 is LNHNV and CDR2 YYDKDF (reference sequence). This CDR3 contains 15 residues.

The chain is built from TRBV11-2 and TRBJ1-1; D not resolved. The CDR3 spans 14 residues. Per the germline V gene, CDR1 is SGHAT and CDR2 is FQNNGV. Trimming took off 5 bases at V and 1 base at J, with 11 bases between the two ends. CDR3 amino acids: CASSRSGQNTEAFF. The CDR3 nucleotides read TGTGCCAGCAGCAGAAGCGGCCAGAACACTGAAGCTTTCTTT.

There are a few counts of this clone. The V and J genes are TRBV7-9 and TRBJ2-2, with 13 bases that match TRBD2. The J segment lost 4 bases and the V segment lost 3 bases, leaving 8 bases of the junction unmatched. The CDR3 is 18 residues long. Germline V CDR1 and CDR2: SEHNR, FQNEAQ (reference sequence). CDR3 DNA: TGTGCCAGCAGCTTCCCCCCGAGACTAGCGGGAGGCACCGGGGAGCTGTTTTTT. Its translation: CASSFPPRLAGGTGELFF.